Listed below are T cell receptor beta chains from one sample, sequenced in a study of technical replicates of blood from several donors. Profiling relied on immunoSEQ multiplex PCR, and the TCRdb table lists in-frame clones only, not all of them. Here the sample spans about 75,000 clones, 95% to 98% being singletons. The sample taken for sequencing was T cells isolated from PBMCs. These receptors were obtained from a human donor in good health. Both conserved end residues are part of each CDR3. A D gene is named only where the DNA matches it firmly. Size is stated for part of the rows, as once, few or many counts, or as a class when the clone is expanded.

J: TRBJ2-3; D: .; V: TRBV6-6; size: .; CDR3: CASSYPGLDTQYF; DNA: TGTGCCAGCAGTTACCCAGGGCTAGATACGCAGTATTTT
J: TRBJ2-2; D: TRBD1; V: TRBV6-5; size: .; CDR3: CASWTGANTGELFF; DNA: TGTGCATCTTGGACAGGGGCGAACACCGGGGAGCTGTTTTTT
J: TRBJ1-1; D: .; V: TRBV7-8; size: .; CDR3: CASSPTVPMNTEAFF; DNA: TGTGCCAGCAGCCCGACAGTGCCAATGAACACTGAAGCTTTCTTT
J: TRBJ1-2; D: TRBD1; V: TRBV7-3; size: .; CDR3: CASSTWTGLETF; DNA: TGTGCCAGCAGCACGTGGACAGGGCTGGAAACCTTC
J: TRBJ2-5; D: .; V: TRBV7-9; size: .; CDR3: CASSLASGQETQYF; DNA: TGTGCCAGCAGCTTAGCTAGCGGACAAGAGACCCAGTACTTC
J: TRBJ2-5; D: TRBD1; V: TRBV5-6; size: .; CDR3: CASSVTGQPAETQYF; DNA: TGTGCCAGCAGCGTCACGGGACAGCCTGCCGAGACCCAGTACTTC
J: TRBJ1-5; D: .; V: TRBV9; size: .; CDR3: CASSVGGLSQPQHF; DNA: TGTGCCAGCAGCGTAGGTGGCCTCAGTCAGCCCCAGCATTTT
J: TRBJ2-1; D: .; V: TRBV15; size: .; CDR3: CATSRWTSNEQFF; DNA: TGTGCCACCAGCCGTTGGACAAGCAATGAGCAGTTCTTC
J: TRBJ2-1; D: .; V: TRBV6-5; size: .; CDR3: CASSLTGPSYNEQFF; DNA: TGTGCCAGCAGCCTCACAGGGCCCTCCTACAATGAGCAGTTCTTC
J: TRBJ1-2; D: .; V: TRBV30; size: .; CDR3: CALELGAIPLHGYTF; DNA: TGTGCCTTAGAACTGGGGGCGATCCCCCTCCATGGCTACACCTTC
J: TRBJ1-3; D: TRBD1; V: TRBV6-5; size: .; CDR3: CASRQTGTGNTIYF; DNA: TGTGCCAGCAGGCAGACAGGGACTGGAAACACCATATATTTT
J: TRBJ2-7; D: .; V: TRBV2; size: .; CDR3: CASSLPLSSYEQYF; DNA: TGTGCCAGCAGCCTCCCCCTTAGCTCCTACGAGCAGTACTTC
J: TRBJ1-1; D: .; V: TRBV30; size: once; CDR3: CAWTPGGTEAFF; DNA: TGTGCCTGGACCCCGGGGGGCACTGAAGCTTTCTTT
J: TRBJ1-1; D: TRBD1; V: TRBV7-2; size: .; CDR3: CASSKGQGSEAFF; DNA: TGTGCCAGCAGCAAGGGACAGGGGAGTGAAGCTTTCTTT
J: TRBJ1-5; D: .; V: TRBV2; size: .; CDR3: CASSDPGAGDQPQHF; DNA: TGTGCCAGCAGTGACCCGGGGGCGGGGGATCAGCCCCAGCATTTT
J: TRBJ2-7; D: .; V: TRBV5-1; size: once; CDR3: CASSLTLGYEQYF; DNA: TGCGCCAGCAGCTTGACTCTTGGCTACGAGCAGTACTTC
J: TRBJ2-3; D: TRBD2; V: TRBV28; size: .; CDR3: CASSFERDSTDTQYF; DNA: TGTGCCAGCAGCTTTGAGCGGGATAGCACAGATACGCAGTATTTT
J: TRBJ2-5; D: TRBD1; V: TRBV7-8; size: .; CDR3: CASSSPGQGVETQYF; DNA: TGTGCCAGCAGCTCTCCGGGACAGGGTGTGGAGACCCAGTACTTC
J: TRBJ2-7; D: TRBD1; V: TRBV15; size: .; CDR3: CATSRQTGGYEQYF; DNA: TGTGCCACCAGCAGACAAACAGGGGGTTACGAGCAGTACTTC
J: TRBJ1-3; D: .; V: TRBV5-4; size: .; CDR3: CASSSGGEPNTIYF; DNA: TGTGCCAGCAGCTCGGGAGGGGAACCAAACACCATATATTTT
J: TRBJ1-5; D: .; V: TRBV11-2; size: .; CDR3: CASSPGGGNNQPQHF; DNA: TGTGCCAGCAGCCCGGGGGGGGGCAACAATCAGCCCCAGCATTTT
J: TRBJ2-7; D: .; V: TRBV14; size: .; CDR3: CASSHSREQYF; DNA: TGTGCCAGCAGCCACTCACGGGAGCAGTACTTC
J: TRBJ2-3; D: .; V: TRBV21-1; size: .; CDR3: CAEGAGAFPTDTQYF; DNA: TGTGCCGAAGGGGCGGGAGCTTTCCCCACAGATACGCAGTATTTT
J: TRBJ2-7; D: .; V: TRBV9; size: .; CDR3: CASSPGGRGEQYF; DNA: TGTGCCAGCAGCCCTGGGGGCAGGGGCGAGCAGTACTTC
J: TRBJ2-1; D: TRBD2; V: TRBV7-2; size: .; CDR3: CASSLAGGEIPHEQFF; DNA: TGTGCCAGCAGCTTAGCGGGGGGGGAAATTCCCCATGAGCAGTTCTTC
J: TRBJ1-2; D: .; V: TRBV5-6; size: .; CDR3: CASSLWGGRDYGYTF; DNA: TGTGCCAGCAGCTTGTGGGGCGGCAGGGACTATGGCTACACCTTC
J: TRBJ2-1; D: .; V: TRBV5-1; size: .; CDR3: CASSLGSGSYNEQFF; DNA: TGCGCCAGCAGCTTGGGAAGCGGAAGCTACAATGAGCAGTTCTTC
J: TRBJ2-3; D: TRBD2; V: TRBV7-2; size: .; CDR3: CASSLTSGSYTDTQYF; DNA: TGTGCCAGCAGCTTAACTAGCGGGAGTTACACAGATACGCAGTATTTT
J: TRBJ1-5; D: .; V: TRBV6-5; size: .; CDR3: CASSYGGNNQPQHF; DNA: TGTGCCAGCAGTTACGGGGGCAACAATCAGCCCCAGCATTTT